The 24 T cell receptor beta chains below all came from one sample that was sequenced in a study of OX40 agonist ivuxolimab in advanced cancers. Produced via immunoSEQ multiplex PCR; TCRdb's table is partial and in-frame only. The sample contains 50,000 to 75,000 clones, 70% to 90% of which appear only once. The sample here was CD4+ or CD8+ T cells sorted from blood, taken in a trial of the OX40 agonist ivuxolimab. Receptors originate from an adult with an advanced solid tumor such as melanoma, head and neck, liver or kidney cancer.

The V call is TRBV29-1, the J call TRBJ2-2; D gene unclear. Looked up from germline, CDR1 is SQVTM and CDR2 is ANQGSEA. The CDR3 runs to 12 residues. Trimming cost V 4 bases and J 3 bases, with 6 bases left between them. The CDR3 reads CSVGRYTGELFF. In DNA form, the CDR3 reads TGCAGCGTTGGGCGGTACACCGGGGAGCTGTTTTTT.

In this sample, this clone turned up once. This chain connects TRBV7-2 to TRBJ1-3; D perhaps matches TRBD1 (6 bases). The germline V gene encodes CDR1 SGHTA and CDR2 FQGNSA. The V end was cut by 1 base, the J end by 0 bases, with 19 bases between. The CDR3 contains 19 residues. Here the CDR3 reads CASSLVPIGGPISGNTIYF. The CDR3 DNA sequence: TGTGCCAGCAGCTTAGTACCTATCGGGGGCCCTATCTCTGGAAACACCATATATTTT.

This chain joins TRBV19 and TRBJ1-2, with unresolved D. Germline CDR1 LNHDA, CDR2 SQIVND (reference sequence). The CDR3 spans 13 residues. The V end was cut by 5 bases, the J end by 8 bases, with 15 bases between. CDR3 sequence reads: CASSREVAYGYTF. CDR3 nucleotides: TGTGCCAGTAGTCGGGAGGTGGCCTACGGCTACACCTTC.

The chain recombines TRBV7-2 with TRBJ2-3, with D unresolved. Trimming cost V 5 bases and J 6 bases, with 12 bases left between them. This CDR3 region has 13 residues. Germline values: CDR1 SGHTA, CDR2 FQGNSA. CDR3: CASSRVHEDTQYF. The CDR3, as DNA: TGTGCCAGCAGCCGAGTACACGAGGATACGCAGTATTTT.

The CDR3 DNA is TGTGCCAGCAGCTCCCTGGGGTCCTACGAGCAGTACTTC. Translation gives CASSSLGSYEQYF. This sequence joins TRBV7-2 and TRBJ2-7; D remains unclear. Between the trimmed V and J ends, which lost 4 bases and 1 base, there was a span of 8 bases. The CDR3 contains 13 residues. CDR1 is SGHTA, CDR2 FQGNSA, per germline.

Here the CDR3 DNA reads TGCGCCAGCAGTCTGACCGGGACAGTCTCCTACGAGCAGTACTTC. The encoded protein is CASSLTGTVSYEQYF. V is TRBV5-1 and J is TRBJ2-7; 7 bases line up with TRBD1. J was trimmed by 0 bases and V by 5 bases; bases with no gene match: 8. This CDR3 spans 15 amino acids. Germline V gene lookup returns CDR1 SGHRS and CDR2 YFSETQ.

The chain recombines TRBV7-9 with TRBJ1-2; TRBD1 agrees at 7 bases. V gave up 3 bases and J gave up 2 bases; unmatched junction bases: 18. The germline gives CDR1 SEHNR, CDR2 FQNEAQ (reference sequence). The CDR3 runs 19 residues. The CDR3 bases are TGTGCCAGCAGCTTCTGGTCATCGGGACAGAAACTCCTAAACTATGGCTACACCTTC. The encoded protein is CASSFWSSGQKLLNYGYTF.

This clone was recorded only once. The J gene is TRBJ2-1, the V gene TRBV5-4; 10 positions agree with TRBD2. J gave up 3 bases and V 4 bases, and 4 bases lay outside the gene matches. This CDR3 is 15 amino acids long. Per germline, CDR1 SGHNT and CDR2 YYREEE (reference sequence). This CDR3 is CASSPWTSGYNEQFF. CDR3 DNA sequence: TGTGCCAGCAGCCCATGGACTAGCGGCTACAATGAGCAGTTCTTC.

The chain recombines TRBV5-1 with TRBJ1-2; 7 nucleotides match TRBD1. Germline CDR1 is SGHRS and CDR2 is YFSETQ. The CDR3 length is 15 residues. The V and J ends lost 4 bases and 6 bases, in that order; junction bases with no gene match: 12. The CDR3 spells CASSDIPQGEHGYTF. CDR3 nucleotide sequence: TGCGCCAGCAGCGATATACCTCAGGGGGAGCATGGCTACACCTTC.

DNA of the CDR3: TGTGCCAGCAGCGCCTCCGGGGAGACCCAGTACTTC. This sequence encodes CASSASGETQYF. This rearrangement joins TRBV5-8 to TRBJ2-5; D unresolved. The CDR3 is 12 amino acids. Germline V gives CDR1 SGHTS, CDR2 YDEGEE. V was trimmed by 4 bases and J by 5 bases, leaving 9 bases between them. Variable domain in full (rest from reference TRBV5-8 and TRBJ2-5): EAGVTQSPTHLIKTRGQQATLRCSPISGHTSVYWYQQALGLGLQFLLWYDEGEERNRGNFPPRFSGRQFPNYSSELNVNALELEDSALYLCASSASGETQYFGPGTRLLVL.

This clone was seen just once. The V call is TRBV28, the J call TRBJ2-4, with D possibly TRBD1 on 5 matching bases. Per germline, CDR1 MDHEN and CDR2 SYDVKM. The V end was cut by 5 bases, the J end by 2 bases, with 13 bases between. This CDR3 region has 15 residues. The CDR3 is CASSRRVLTKNIQYF. For the CDR3, the DNA is TGTGCCAGCAGTCGCAGGGTCTTGACCAAAAACATTCAGTACTTC.

The V call is TRBV11-3, the J call TRBJ2-3, with 7 bases matching TRBD2. Germline CDR1 reads SGHNT; CDR2 reads YENEEA. J gave up 2 bases and V 1 base, and 3 bases lay outside the gene matches. The CDR3 consists of 15 residues. The chain's CDR3 is CASSLGAGDTDTQYF. As DNA, the CDR3 is TGTGCCAGCAGCTTAGGGGCGGGAGACACAGATACGCAGTATTTT.

The chain carries TRBV2 and TRBJ1-2, with D possibly matching TRBD1 (6 bases). CDR1 and CDR2 (germline): SNHLY, FYNNEI. This CDR3 has 14 amino acids. V was clipped by 2 bases and J by 4 bases, with 11 bases between them. The CDR3 loop is CASSEWGARYGYTF. The CDR3 nucleotides read TGTGCCAGCAGTGAATGGGGGGCCCGCTATGGCTACACCTTC.

The chain links TRBV5-1 to TRBJ1-6; D is ambiguous. The CDR3 has 13 amino acids. The V gene's germline CDR1 is SGHRS and CDR2 YFSETQ. Trimming took off 4 bases at V and 7 bases at J, with 9 bases between the two ends. CDR3 protein: CASSPTPNSPLHF. Written as DNA, the CDR3 is TGCGCCAGCAGCCCAACCCCGAATTCACCCCTCCACTTT.

V usage is TRBV30 and J usage is TRBJ2-7; D ambiguous. With 2 bases removed from V and 3 bases from J, the gap between germline ends came to 8 bases. CDR3 length equals 12 residues. CDR1 and CDR2 (germline): GTSNPN, SVGIG (reference sequence). In DNA, the CDR3 is TGTGCCTGGAGTACGGTAAACTACGAGCAGTACTTC. Its protein is CAWSTVNYEQYF.

The V call is TRBV6-4, the J call TRBJ2-3, with TRBD1 as a possible D gene (6 bases). V was shortened by 7 bases and J by 0 bases, with 14 bases between the two germline ends. This CDR3 has 15 amino acids. The germline gives CDR1 MRHNA, CDR2 SNTAGT. As DNA, the CDR3 is TGTGCCAGCATCATCCTGGGGGCTAGCACAGATACGCAGTATTTT. Amino acids: CASIILGASTDTQYF.

The V gene is TRBV27, the J gene TRBJ2-3; D is ambiguous. CDR3 length equals 11 residues. V gave up 2 bases and J gave up 5 bases, with 2 bases separating them. Germline loops: CDR1 MNHEY, CDR2 SMNVEV (reference sequence). CDR3 DNA sequence: TGTGCCAGCAGTTTAGGAGATACGCAGTATTTT. Its protein product is CASSLGDTQYF.

This chain uses TRBV7-2 with TRBJ1-3, with D possibly matching TRBD1 (6 bases). The CDR3 has 15 amino acids. Trimming left V 5 bases short and J 3 bases short, with 14 bases between. CDR1 is SGHTA and CDR2 is FQGNSA in the germline V gene. The CDR3 reads CASSLGPDSGNTIYF. The CDR3 DNA follows: TGTGCCAGCAGCCTAGGGCCGGACAGTGGAAACACCATATATTTT.

This chain connects TRBV7-6 to TRBJ1-6, with unresolved D. V shed 4 bases and J shed 8 bases, with 12 bases lying between them. Per germline, CDR1 SGHVS and CDR2 FNYEAQ. The CDR3 extends over 14 amino acids. This CDR3 is CASSSGGQDSPLHF. The CDR3 region has the DNA TGTGCCAGCAGCTCCGGTGGGCAGGATTCACCCCTCCACTTT.

The CDR3 spells CASSTGEGRTEAFF. The CDR3 nucleotides are TGCGCCAGCAGCACCGGGGAGGGGCGCACTGAAGCTTTCTTT. The chain has TRBV5-1 and TRBJ1-1, with a possible D match to TRBD1 (5 bases). The CDR3 runs to 14 residues. V lost 4 bases and J 4 bases, leaving 14 bases between the germline ends. Per germline, CDR1 SGHRS and CDR2 YFSETQ.

This rearrangement joins TRBV25-1 to TRBJ1-2; perhaps TRBD1 as D (6 bases). The CDR3 is 15 amino acids. The germline CDR1 and CDR2 sequences are MGHDK and SYGVNS. The V gene lost 4 bases and the J gene lost 0 bases, with 12 bases spanning the gap. CDR3 in amino acids: CASSGDRRSNYGYTF. The CDR3 DNA is TGTGCCAGCAGTGGAGACAGGAGATCTAACTATGGCTACACCTTC.

With respect to this clone: Other nucleotide sequences in the sample specify the same CDR3. The genes are TRBV29-1 and TRBJ1-2; unclear D gene. CDR3 length: 13 amino acids. Deletions cut 2 bases from V and 3 bases from J, with 10 bases between. The germline CDR1 and CDR2 sequences are SQVTM and ANQGSEA. This chain's CDR3 is CSVETYGDYGYTF. CDR3 coding DNA: TGCAGCGTTGAAACATACGGAGACTATGGCTACACCTTC.

The rearrangement joins TRBV4-3 to TRBJ2-1; 11 nucleotides align to TRBD2. The germline CDR1 and CDR2 sequences are LGHNA and YSLEER. The CDR3 sequence is 17 residues long. V dropped 0 bases and J dropped 1; count of bases not matched to a gene: 2. The CDR3 loop is CASSQEASGGSYNEQFF. The CDR3 nucleotides read TGCGCCAGCAGCCAAGAGGCTAGCGGGGGGTCCTACAATGAGCAGTTCTTC.

Concerning this clone: A read error likely explains this, since a far larger clone differs by one base. The same CDR3 is also encoded by other DNA sequences in this sample. The V call is TRBV7-2, the J call TRBJ1-5, with D possibly TRBD1 on 6 matching bases. The germline V gene has CDR1 SGHTA and CDR2 FQGNSA. The V end lost 5 bases, the J end lost 0 bases, and 11 bases lay between the germline ends. This CDR3 region has 15 residues. CDR3 DNA: TGTGCCAGCAGCGTACAGGGCTATAGCAATCAGCCCCAGCATTTT. Translated, it gives CASSVQGYSNQPQHF.